This T cell receptor beta chain is from a study of technical replicates of blood from a few donors (dated 2017 in TCRdb). V trim: 0 bases; J trim: 7 bases; unmatched bases: 8. The germline V gene (reference sequence) gives CDR1 as SGHNT and CDR2 as YYREEE. The CDR3 numbers 15 residues from cysteine through phenylalanine. Only the CDR3 DNA is retained, 45 bases long and in frame from the first base. Library preparation employed the immunoSEQ multiplex PCR assay. TCRdb carries this immuneACCESS record with in-frame sequences only. Its versions omit some clonotypes, under half of them owing to an unresolved V gene in the studies checked, with the rest unexplained. The sample includes 45,000 to 55,000 clones, with roughly 95% observed a single time. 0.39% of the sample lies in the top ten. In the case of this clone: No cognate antigen has been identified for it. No base quality values were provided; no much bigger clone lies one nucleotide off.

Recombination joined TRBV5-4 with TRBJ2-3; 7 bases in the middle match TRBD2. The TCR originated in a human donor in good health. Specimen: T cells isolated from PBMCs. The nucleotides read TGTGCCAGCAGCTTGGACTCGGGGGGAGCATATACGCAGTATTTT. The resulting protein is CASSLDSGGAYTQYF.